This passage covers 27 T cell receptor beta chains from one sample sequenced in a study of blood T cell repertoires in COVID-19. TCRdb keeps only in-frame clones here, not all; method: immunoSEQ multiplex PCR. The sample records around 83,000 clones, around nine tenths being singletons. The source material was peripheral blood. The origin of the receptors is a man between 65 and 85 years old with active or convalescent COVID-19.

This clone was counted once. The chain carries TRBV25-1 and TRBJ1-2, with D uncertain. V lost 0 bases, J lost 4 bases, and 9 bases lay in between. This CDR3 contains 14 residues. CDR1 MGHDK and CDR2 SYGVNS come from the germline V gene. The CDR3 DNA reads as TGTGCCAGCAGTGAATATAACGGTATCTATGGCTACACCTTC. Translated, it gives CASSEYNGIYGYTF.

This clone was observed a handful of times. This chain links TRBV28 with TRBJ1-2; TRBD1 matches 7 bases. Germline V CDR1 and CDR2: MDHEN, SYDVKM. V lost 5 bases and J lost 5; bases outside the gene matches: 11. The CDR3 length is 15 residues. Here the CDR3 DNA reads TGTGCCAGCAGTCCCTTTCAGGCAGGGGGTTATGGCTACACCTTC. Translation: CASSPFQAGGYGYTF.

This clone was counted a few times. This sequence joins TRBV15 and TRBJ2-1; possibly TRBD2 for D (5 bases). CDR1 LNHNV and CDR2 YYDKDF come from the germline V gene (reference sequence). CDR3 length equals 16 residues. Trimming removed 0 bases at V and 10 bases at J, with 19 bases between. CDR3 protein: CATSRDKGPSLREQFF. CDR3 nucleotide sequence: TGTGCCACCAGCAGAGATAAGGGCCCTAGCTTACGAGAGCAGTTCTTC.

The chain recombines TRBV28 with TRBJ1-4; D is unclear. Trimming left V 8 bases short and J 5 bases short, with 12 bases between. Germline V gene sequence: CDR1 MDHEN, CDR2 SYDVKM. This CDR3 region has 13 residues. CDR3 residues: CASHLTTNEKLFF. The CDR3 nucleotides are TGTGCCAGCCACCTCACTACGAATGAAAAACTGTTTTTT.

V is TRBV28 and J is TRBJ1-2; D possibly corresponds to TRBD1 (5 bases). Trimming pared 9 bases from V and 7 bases from J, leaving 24 bases between. Germline assignment: CDR1 MDHEN and CDR2 SYDVKM. There are 15 residues in the CDR3. As DNA, the CDR3 is TGTGCCAGAGCCACTAGGCGGGGCTGGCACGGTGGCTACACCTTC. This translates into CARATRRGWHGGYTF.

This clone was seen once. The rearrangement links TRBV27 to TRBJ2-7; 9 nucleotides align to TRBD1. Germline V gives CDR1 MNHEY, CDR2 SMNVEV (reference sequence). V shed 6 bases and J 1 base; nucleotides not matched to a gene: 4. This CDR3 comprises 14 residues. DNA for the CDR3: TGTGCCAGCAGAGGGACAGGGACTTCCTACGAGCAGTACTTC. It encodes CASRGTGTSYEQYF.

The rearrangement joins TRBV4-2 to TRBJ2-1; 10 nucleotides match TRBD2. The germline gives CDR1 LGHNA, CDR2 YNFKEQ. There are 15 residues in the CDR3. J gave up 10 bases and V 0 bases, and 6 bases lay outside the gene matches. DNA of the CDR3: TGTGCCAGCAGCCAAGATCTCCAACTAGCGGGAGAGCAGTTCTTC. Translation: CASSQDLQLAGEQFF.

This clone was observed a few times. CDR3 DNA: TGTGCCACCCTACAGGTTTTTCGGGAGACCCAGTACTTC. Its translation is CATLQVFRETQYF. The rearrangement joins TRBV6-5 to TRBJ2-5, with D perhaps matching TRBD1 (5 bases). Germline V gene sequence: CDR1 MNHEY, CDR2 SVGAGI. Trimming took off 10 bases at V and 5 bases at J, with 17 bases between the two ends. The CDR3 loop spans 13 amino acids.

J is TRBJ1-3 and V is TRBV27; a possible D gene is TRBD1 (6 bases). CDR3 length equals 17 residues. Trimming stripped 4 bases from V and 0 bases from J, with 16 bases between. Germline V gives CDR1 MNHEY, CDR2 SMNVEV (reference sequence). The CDR3 nucleotides are TGTGCCAGCAGTTCTGGGACAAGCTTATTCTCTGGAAACACCATATATTTT. Translating gives CASSSGTSLFSGNTIYF.

The chain recombines TRBV5-1 with TRBJ2-3; D gene uncertain. There are 13 residues in the CDR3. Per germline, CDR1 SGHRS and CDR2 YFSETQ. V lost 4 bases to trimming and J lost 0 bases, with 6 bases between them. The CDR3 region is CASSPTSTDTQYF. The DNA for the CDR3 is TGCGCCAGCAGCCCAACTAGCACAGATACGCAGTATTTT. Supplemented by reference TRBV5-1 and TRBJ2-3, the full variable domain reads KAGVTQTPRYLIKTRGQQVTLSCSPISGHRSVSWYQQTPGQGLQFLFEYFSETQRNKGNFPGRFSGRQFSNSRSEMNVSTLELGDSALYLCASSPTSTDTQYFGPGTRLTVL.

The genes are TRBV28 and TRBJ1-3, with 9 positions matching TRBD1. In germline, CDR1 is MDHEN, CDR2 SYDVKM. J lost 2 bases, V lost 6 bases, and 8 bases had no gene match. The CDR3 length is 16 residues. For the CDR3, the DNA is TGTGCCAGCAGGTCCCGGGACAGGGTGGCTGGAAACACCATATATTTT. It translates to CASRSRDRVAGNTIYF.

J is TRBJ2-1 and V is TRBV29-1, with TRBD2 identical over 9 bases. With 4 bases clipped from V and 0 bases from J, the junction kept 13 bases outside the gene matches. CDR1 is SQVTM and CDR2 is ANQGSEA in the germline V gene. This CDR3 is 18 amino acids long. The DNA for the CDR3 is TGCAGCGTTGCGAGGACTAGCGCGACCAGGAGCTCCTACAATGAGCAGTTCTTC. Protein: CSVARTSATRSSYNEQFF.

V and J are TRBV28 and TRBJ2-1, with 11 bases that match TRBD1. The V gene's germline CDR1 is MDHEN and CDR2 SYDVKM. J lost 3 bases, V lost 5 bases, and 6 bases had no gene match. The CDR3 runs 16 residues. The CDR3 region has the DNA TGTGCCAGCAGTCCACCCGGGACAGGGGGCTACAATGAGCAGTTCTTC. Translating gives CASSPPGTGGYNEQFF.

The rearrangement links TRBV6-6 to TRBJ1-2, with D possibly being TRBD1 (5 bases). Per germline, CDR1 MNHNY and CDR2 SVGAGI (reference sequence). The CDR3 runs to 15 residues. The V end was cut by 4 bases, the J end by 8 bases, with 20 bases between. For the CDR3, the DNA is TGTGCCAGCAGTTTCCCGGGACGGGGGTCTTCGGGCTACACCTTC. As protein: CASSFPGRGSSGYTF.

This chain connects TRBV5-5 to TRBJ1-4; no clear D gene. V dropped 4 bases and J dropped 0 bases, with 10 bases sitting between them. CDR3 length equals 15 residues. Germline V gene lookup returns CDR1 SGHKS and CDR2 YYEKEE (reference sequence). In nucleotides, the CDR3 is TGTGCCAGCAGCCCGAGCGGAGCAACTAATGAAAAACTGTTTTTT. Translated, it gives CASSPSGATNEKLFF.

The chain links TRBV6-5 to TRBJ2-7; TRBD1 agrees at 7 bases. V lost 6 bases and J lost 2; bases outside the gene matches: 7. Germline loops: CDR1 MNHEY, CDR2 SVGAGI. The CDR3 loop spans 14 amino acids. For the CDR3, the DNA is TGTGCCAGCAGGGCTACGACAGGGCCCTACGAGCAGTACTTC. Translating it yields CASRATTGPYEQYF.

In this sample, this clone turned up a few times. The chain recombines TRBV27 with TRBJ1-4, with a tentative D call TRBD1 (5 bases). V shed 4 bases and J shed 4 bases, with 16 bases lying between them. This CDR3 spans 16 amino acids. Per germline, CDR1 MNHEY and CDR2 SMNVEV (reference sequence). CDR3 DNA sequence: TGTGCCAGCAGTTCACTTACAGGAACATTTAATGAAAAACTGTTTTTT. Translated, it gives CASSSLTGTFNEKLFF. Together with reference TRBV27 and TRBJ1-4, the CDR3 gives the full variable domain: EAQVTQNPRYLITVTGKKLTVTCSQNMNHEYMSWYRQDPGLGLRQIYYSMNVEVTDKGDVPEGYKVSRKEKRNFPLILESPSPNQTSLYFCASSSLTGTFNEKLFFGSGTQLSVL.

J is TRBJ2-2 and V is TRBV11-2, with D possibly TRBD2 on 6 matching bases. The germline V and J ends were trimmed by 5 bases and 2 bases, with 12 bases remaining between them. Germline V gene lookup returns CDR1 SGHAT and CDR2 FQNNGV. The CDR3 contains 15 residues. The CDR3 DNA reads as TGTGCCAGCAGCACGACTAGAACAAACACCGGGGAGCTGTTTTTT. Its translation is CASSTTRTNTGELFF.

The chain carries TRBV5-1 and TRBJ1-1; no clear D gene. CDR3 length equals 14 residues. Per germline, CDR1 SGHRS and CDR2 YFSETQ. V lost 0 bases, J lost 2 bases, and 8 bases lay in between. CDR3 nucleotide sequence: TGCGCCAGCAGCTTGGAACAAGTAAACACTGAAGCTTTCTTT. Its protein product is CASSLEQVNTEAFF. The full variable domain, its missing parts supplied by reference TRBV5-1 and TRBJ1-1, is KAGVTQTPRYLIKTRGQQVTLSCSPISGHRSVSWYQQTPGQGLQFLFEYFSETQRNKGNFPGRFSGRQFSNSRSEMNVSTLELGDSALYLCASSLEQVNTEAFFGQGTRLTVV.

There are a few counts of this clone. The chain is built from TRBV27 and TRBJ2-7, with 11 bases aligning to TRBD2. V trimming: 5 bases; J trimming: 6 bases; junction bases outside the gene matches: 6. In germline, CDR1 is MNHEY, CDR2 SMNVEV (reference sequence). The CDR3 runs 14 residues. The CDR3 loop is CASSTLAGVSEQYF. CDR3 in DNA: TGTGCCAGCAGTACACTAGCGGGAGTAAGCGAGCAGTACTTC.

The CDR3 loop is CASSSQMNTEAFF. In DNA form, the CDR3 reads TGTGCCAGCAGCTCACAGATGAACACTGAAGCTTTCTTT. The chain carries TRBV7-3 and TRBJ1-1; no clear D. The germline V gene encodes CDR1 SGHTA and CDR2 FQGTGA. CDR3 length: 13 amino acids. The ends were cut back, 4 bases at V and 0 bases at J, with 6 bases in the middle. The variable domain in full, with the rest retrieved from reference TRBV7-3 and TRBJ1-1, is GAGVSQTPSNKVTEKGKYVELRCDPISGHTALYWYRQSLGQGPEFLIYFQGTGAADDSGLPNDRFFAVRPEGSVSTLKIQRTERGDSAVYLCASSSQMNTEAFFGQGTRLTVV.

This clone was seen only once. J is TRBJ1-4 and V is TRBV28; D is unclear. Germline V gene data show CDR1 as MDHEN and CDR2 as SYDVKM. This CDR3 has 14 residues. Trimming left V 4 bases short and J 2 bases short, with 8 bases between. CDR3 nucleotide sequence: TGTGCCAGCAGTTCCGGAGGGACTAATGAAAAACTGTTTTTT. Translating it yields CASSSGGTNEKLFF.

This rearrangement joins TRBV6-5 to TRBJ1-1; 8 bases are shared with TRBD1. V dropped 6 bases and J dropped 3; count of bases not matched to a gene: 9. This CDR3 has 15 residues. Germline assignment: CDR1 MNHEY and CDR2 SVGAGI. This chain's CDR3 is CASSGGTGGHTEAFF. The CDR3 nucleotides read TGTGCCAGCAGCGGTGGGACAGGTGGGCACACTGAAGCTTTCTTT.

This chain joins TRBV7-3 and TRBJ2-7; 10 bases align to TRBD1. Germline loops: CDR1 SGHTA, CDR2 FQGTGA. This CDR3 comprises 13 residues. J lost 3 bases, V lost 4 bases, and 0 bases had no gene match. The CDR3 DNA is TGTGCCAGCAGCTGGGACAGGGGCTACGAGCAGTACTTC. It is translated as CASSWDRGYEQYF.

The V gene is TRBV6-6, the J gene TRBJ1-1; D is ambiguous. Germline CDR1 and CDR2: MNHNY and SVGAGI (reference sequence). Trimming took 2 bases from V and 1 from J, leaving 5 bases between them. The length of the CDR3 is 13 residues. The CDR3 reads CASSYGWNTEAFF. In nucleotides, the CDR3 is TGTGCCAGCAGTTACGGCTGGAACACTGAAGCTTTCTTT.

The V and J genes are TRBV7-3 and TRBJ2-7; TRBD2 matches 9 bases. CDR3 length equals 15 residues. The V gene's germline CDR1 is SGHTA and CDR2 FQGTGA. V trimming: 6 bases; J trimming: 4 bases; junction bases outside the gene matches: 10. The CDR3 sequence is CASSIAGVPRYEQYF. The CDR3 bases are TGTGCCAGCAGTATAGCGGGGGTCCCCAGGTACGAGCAGTACTTC.

This clone appeared once. The chain couples TRBV6-2 or TRBV6-3 to TRBJ2-3, with 8 positions matching TRBD2. Trimming cost V 2 bases and J 2 bases; bases outside gene matches: 18. The length of the CDR3 is 20 residues. Per germline, CDR1 MNHEY and CDR2 SVGEGT. CDR3 DNA: TGTGCCAGCAGTTACCCGCTTACAGAGAGAGCGGGAGACCTCACAGATACGCAGTATTTT. Its protein is CASSYPLTERAGDLTDTQYF.